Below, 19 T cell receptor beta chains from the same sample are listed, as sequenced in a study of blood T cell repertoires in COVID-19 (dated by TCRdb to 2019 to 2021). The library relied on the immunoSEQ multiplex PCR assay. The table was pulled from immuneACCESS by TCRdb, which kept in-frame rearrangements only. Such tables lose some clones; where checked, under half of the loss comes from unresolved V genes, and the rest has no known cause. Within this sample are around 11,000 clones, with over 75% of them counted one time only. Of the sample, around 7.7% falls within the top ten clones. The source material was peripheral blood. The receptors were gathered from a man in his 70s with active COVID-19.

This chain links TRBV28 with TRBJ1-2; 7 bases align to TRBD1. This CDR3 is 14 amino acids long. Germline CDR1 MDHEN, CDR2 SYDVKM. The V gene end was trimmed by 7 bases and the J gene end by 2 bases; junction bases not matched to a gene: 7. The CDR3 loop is CASNRQGENYGYTF. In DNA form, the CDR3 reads TGTGCCAGCAACCGACAGGGAGAGAACTATGGCTACACCTTC.

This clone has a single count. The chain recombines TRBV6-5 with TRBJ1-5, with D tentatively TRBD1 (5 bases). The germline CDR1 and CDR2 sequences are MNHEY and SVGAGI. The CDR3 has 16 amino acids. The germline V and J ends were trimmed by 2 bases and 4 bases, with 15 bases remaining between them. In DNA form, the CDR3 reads TGTGCCAGCAGTTACGGCCCCCCGGGGGATAATCAGCCCCAGCATTTT. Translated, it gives CASSYGPPGDNQPQHF.

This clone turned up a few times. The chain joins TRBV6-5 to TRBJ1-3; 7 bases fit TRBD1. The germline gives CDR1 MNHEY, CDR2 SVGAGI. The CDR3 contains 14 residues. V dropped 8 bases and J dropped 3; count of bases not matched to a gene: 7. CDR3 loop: CASGKRDSGNTIYF. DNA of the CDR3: TGTGCCAGCGGTAAAAGGGACAGTGGAAACACCATATATTTT.

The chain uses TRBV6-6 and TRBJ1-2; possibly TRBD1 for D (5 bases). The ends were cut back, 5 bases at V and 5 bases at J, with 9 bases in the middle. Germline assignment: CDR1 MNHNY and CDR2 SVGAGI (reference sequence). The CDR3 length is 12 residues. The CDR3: CASSLRQYGYTF. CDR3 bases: TGTGCCAGCAGTCTTCGACAGTATGGCTACACCTTC.

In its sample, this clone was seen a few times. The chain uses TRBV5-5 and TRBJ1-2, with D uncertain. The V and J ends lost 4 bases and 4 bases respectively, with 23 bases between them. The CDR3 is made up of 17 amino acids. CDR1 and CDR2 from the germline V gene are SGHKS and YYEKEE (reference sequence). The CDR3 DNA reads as TGTGCCAGCAGCCCATTTGGGCCAGCCTCCGGTAGCTATGGCTACACCTTC. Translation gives CASSPFGPASGSYGYTF.

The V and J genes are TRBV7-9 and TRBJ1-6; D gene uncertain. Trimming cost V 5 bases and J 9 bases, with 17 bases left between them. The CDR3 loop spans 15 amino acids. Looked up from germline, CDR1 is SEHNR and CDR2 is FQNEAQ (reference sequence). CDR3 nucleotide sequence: TGTGCCAGCAGCCCCCAGGACGGGGTTTCTTCACCCCTCCACTTT. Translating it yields CASSPQDGVSSPLHF.

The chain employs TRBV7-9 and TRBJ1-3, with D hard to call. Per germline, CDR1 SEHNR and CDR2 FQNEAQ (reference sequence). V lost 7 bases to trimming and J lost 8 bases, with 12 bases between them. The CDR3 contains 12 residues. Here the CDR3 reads CASTPLGDTIYF. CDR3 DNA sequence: TGTGCCAGCACCCCCCTCGGGGACACCATATATTTT.

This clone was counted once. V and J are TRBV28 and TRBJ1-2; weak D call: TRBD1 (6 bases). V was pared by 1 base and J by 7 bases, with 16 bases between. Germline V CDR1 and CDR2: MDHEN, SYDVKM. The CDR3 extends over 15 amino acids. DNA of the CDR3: TGTGCCAGCAGTTTATCGGTAGTGGGGGCGGTTGGCTACACCTTC. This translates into CASSLSVVGAVGYTF.

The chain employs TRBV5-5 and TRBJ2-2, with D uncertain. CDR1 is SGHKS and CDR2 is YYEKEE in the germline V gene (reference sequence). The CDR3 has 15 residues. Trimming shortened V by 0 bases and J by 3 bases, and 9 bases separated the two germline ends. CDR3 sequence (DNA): TGTGCCAGCAGCTTGGGAGGCTACTACACCGGGGAGCTGTTTTTT. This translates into CASSLGGYYTGELFF. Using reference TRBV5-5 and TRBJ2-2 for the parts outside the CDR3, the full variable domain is DAGVTQSPTHLIKTRGQQVTLRCSPISGHKSVSWYQQVLGQGPQFIFQYYEKEERGRGNFPDRFSARQFPNYSSELNVNALLLGDSALYLCASSLGGYYTGELFFGEGSRLTVL.

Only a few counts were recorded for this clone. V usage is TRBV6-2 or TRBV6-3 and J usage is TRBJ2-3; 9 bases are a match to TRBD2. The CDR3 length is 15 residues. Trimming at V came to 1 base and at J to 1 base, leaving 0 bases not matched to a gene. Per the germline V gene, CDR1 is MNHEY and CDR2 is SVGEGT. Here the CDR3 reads CASSYLAGGTDTQYF. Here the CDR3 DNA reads TGTGCCAGCAGTTACTTAGCGGGGGGCACAGATACGCAGTATTTT.

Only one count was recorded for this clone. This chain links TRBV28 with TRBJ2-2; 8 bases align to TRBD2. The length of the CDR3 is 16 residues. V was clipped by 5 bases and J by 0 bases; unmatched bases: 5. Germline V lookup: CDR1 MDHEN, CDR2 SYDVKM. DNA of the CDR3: TGTGCCAGCAGTGAGGGCGGGGGGCCGAACACCGGGGAGCTGTTTTTT. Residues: CASSEGGGPNTGELFF.

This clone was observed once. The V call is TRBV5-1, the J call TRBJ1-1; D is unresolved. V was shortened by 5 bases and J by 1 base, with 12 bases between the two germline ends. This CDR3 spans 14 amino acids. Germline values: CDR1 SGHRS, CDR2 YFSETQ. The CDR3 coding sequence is TGCGCCAGCAGTTTTGTAGAGGGGAACACTGAAGCTTTCTTT. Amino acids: CASSFVEGNTEAFF.

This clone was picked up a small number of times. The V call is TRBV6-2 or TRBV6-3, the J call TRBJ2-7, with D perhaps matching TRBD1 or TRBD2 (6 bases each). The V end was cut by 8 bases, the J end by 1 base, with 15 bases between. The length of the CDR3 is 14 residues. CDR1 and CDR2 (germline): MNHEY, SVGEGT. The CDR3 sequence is CASRRGQGSYEQYF. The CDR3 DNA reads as TGTGCCAGCCGCCGGGGGCAGGGATCCTACGAGCAGTACTTC.

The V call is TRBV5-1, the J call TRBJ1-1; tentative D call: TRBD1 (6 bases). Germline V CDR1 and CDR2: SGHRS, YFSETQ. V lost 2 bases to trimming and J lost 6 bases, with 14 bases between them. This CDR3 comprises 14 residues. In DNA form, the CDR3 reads TGCGCCAGCAGCTTTACAGACAGGTTTGCTGAAGCTTTCTTT. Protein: CASSFTDRFAEAFF.

The CDR3 region is CASSQDFGGGLSYEQYF. CDR3 sequence (DNA): TGCGCCAGCAGCCAAGATTTCGGCGGGGGGCTCTCCTACGAGCAGTACTTC. V gene TRBV4-3 combines with J gene TRBJ2-7; TRBD2 agrees at 8 bases. J was trimmed by 0 bases and V by 0 bases; bases with no gene match: 7. The CDR3 length is 17 residues. CDR1 and CDR2 from the germline V gene are LGHNA and YSLEER.

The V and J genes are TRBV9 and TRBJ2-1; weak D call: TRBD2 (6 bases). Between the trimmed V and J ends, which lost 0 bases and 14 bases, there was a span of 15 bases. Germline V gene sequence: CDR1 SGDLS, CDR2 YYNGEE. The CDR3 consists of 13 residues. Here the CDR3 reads CASSVGIGGAEFF. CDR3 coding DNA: TGTGCCAGCAGCGTAGGAATTGGCGGGGCGGAGTTCTTC.

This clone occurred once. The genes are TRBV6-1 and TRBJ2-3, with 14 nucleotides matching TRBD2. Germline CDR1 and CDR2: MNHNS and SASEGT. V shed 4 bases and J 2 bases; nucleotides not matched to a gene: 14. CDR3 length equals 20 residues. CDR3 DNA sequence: TGTGCCAGCAGTGGCGGACCCGGGACTAGCGGGGGCTTACACACAGATACGCAGTATTTT. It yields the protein CASSGGPGTSGGLHTDTQYF.

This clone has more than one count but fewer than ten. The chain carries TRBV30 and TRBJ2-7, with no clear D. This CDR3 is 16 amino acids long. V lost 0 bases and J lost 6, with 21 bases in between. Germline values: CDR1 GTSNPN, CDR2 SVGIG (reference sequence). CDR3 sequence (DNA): TGTGCCTGGAGTGTTAAGGCCTCTGACTTCAACGCCGAGCAGTACTTC. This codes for CAWSVKASDFNAEQYF.

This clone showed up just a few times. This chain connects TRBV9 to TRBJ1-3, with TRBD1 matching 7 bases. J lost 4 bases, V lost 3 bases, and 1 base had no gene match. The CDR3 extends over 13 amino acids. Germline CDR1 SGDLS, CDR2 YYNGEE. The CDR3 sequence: CASSGDRGNTIYF. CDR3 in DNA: TGTGCCAGCAGCGGGGACAGAGGAAACACCATATATTTT. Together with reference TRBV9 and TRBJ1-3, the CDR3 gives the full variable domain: DSGVTQTPKHLITATGQRVTLRCSPRSGDLSVYWYQQSLDQGLQFLIQYYNGEERAKGNILERFSAQQFPDLHSELNLSSLELGDSALYFCASSGDRGNTIYFGEGSWLTVV.